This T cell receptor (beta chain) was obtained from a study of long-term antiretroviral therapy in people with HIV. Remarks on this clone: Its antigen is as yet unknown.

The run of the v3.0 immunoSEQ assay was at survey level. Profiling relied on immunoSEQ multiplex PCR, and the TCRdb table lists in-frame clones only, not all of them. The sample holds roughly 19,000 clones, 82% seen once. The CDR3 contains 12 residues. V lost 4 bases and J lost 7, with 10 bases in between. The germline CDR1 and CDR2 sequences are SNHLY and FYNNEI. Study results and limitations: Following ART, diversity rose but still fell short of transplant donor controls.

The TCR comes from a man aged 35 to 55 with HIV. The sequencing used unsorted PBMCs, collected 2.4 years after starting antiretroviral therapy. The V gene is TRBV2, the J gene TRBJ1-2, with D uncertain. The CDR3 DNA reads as TGTGCCAGCAGTGCCCTTCAGGCTGGCTACACCTTC. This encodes CASSALQAGYTF.